The 30 T cell receptor beta chains reported below all come from one sample, sequenced in a study of T cell repertoires in cytomegalovirus infection. Their cognate antigens are unknown. TCRdb re-called the reads through MiXCR, storing one row per CDR3 protein. The repertoire holds 450,000 to 600,000 distinct CDR3 sequences, with roughly 46% as singletons. Sequenced material: cultured PBMCs, taken from culture after CMV antigen stimulation. Receptors originate from a human donor in good health (CMV status not recorded). Some clones in this sample may be carry-over from other donors' samples.

This chain uses TRBV27 with TRBJ2-3; 11 positions agree with TRBD2. Looked up from germline, CDR1 is MNHEY and CDR2 is SMNVEV (reference sequence). The V and J ends lost 9 bases and 3 bases, in that order; junction bases with no gene match: 8. The length of the CDR3 is 15 residues. The CDR3 sequence: CASFSGRASTDTQYF. The DNA of the CDR3 is TGTGCCAGTTTTAGCGGGAGGGCCTCAACAGATACGCAGTATTTT.

This clonotype was seen repeatedly, ten times or more. The chain couples TRBV7-2 to TRBJ2-1, with D uncertain. V lost 2 bases to trimming and J lost 4 bases, with 3 bases between them. The germline V gene has CDR1 SGHTA and CDR2 FQGNSA. CDR3 length: 12 residues. The CDR3 region is CASSLSYNEQFF. The CDR3 DNA reads TGTGCCAGCAGCTTATCGTACAATGAGCAGTTCTTC.

The rearrangement joins TRBV9 to TRBJ2-1; D is undetermined. The CDR3 totals 12 residues. V lost 1 base, J lost 5 bases, and 4 bases lay in between. Germline V lookup: CDR1 SGDLS, CDR2 YYNGEE. CDR3 in amino acids: CASSVNNNEQFF. DNA for the CDR3: TGTGCCAGCAGCGTAAATAACAATGAGCAGTTCTTC.

This clonotype was seen a single time. This chain links TRBV11-2 with TRBJ2-7; D remains unclear. The germline V gene encodes CDR1 SGHAT and CDR2 FQNNGV. Trimming took 7 bases from V and 7 from J, leaving 17 bases between them. The CDR3 is 13 amino acids. The DNA of the CDR3 is TGTGCCAGCACCCGCCCGGGCCTAGGAGAGCAGTACTTC. Its protein is CASTRPGLGEQYF.

The table lists this clonotype with a few counts. V gene TRBV11-2 combines with J gene TRBJ2-7; D is undetermined. The ends were cut back, 0 bases at V and 1 base at J, with 7 bases in the middle. CDR3 length equals 14 residues. Germline CDR1 reads SGHAT; CDR2 reads FQNNGV. The CDR3, as DNA: TGTGCCAGCAGCTTAGATCCAATGTCCTACGAGCAGTACTTC. Translated, it gives CASSLDPMSYEQYF. Based on the CDR3 plus reference TRBV11-2 and TRBJ2-7, the full variable domain is EAGVAQSPRYKIIEKRQSVAFWCNPISGHATLYWYQQILGQGPKLLIQFQNNGVVDDSQLPKDRFSAERLKGVDSTLKIQPAKLEDSAVYLCASSLDPMSYEQYFGPGTRLTVT.

The chain uses TRBV20-1 and TRBJ1-2; 8 nucleotides agree with TRBD1. With 4 bases clipped from V and 4 bases from J, the junction kept 5 bases outside the gene matches. The germline CDR1 and CDR2 sequences are DFQATT and SNEGSKA (reference sequence). CDR3 length: 13 residues. For the CDR3, the DNA is TGCAGTGCTAATAGACAGGGGACCTATGGCTACACCTTC. This sequence encodes CSANRQGTYGYTF.

The CDR3 loop reads CASSLAPGYTGELFF. CDR3 DNA sequence: TGTGCCAGCAGCTTAGCGCCGGGTTACACCGGGGAGCTGTTTTTT. This chain joins TRBV7-9 and TRBJ2-2, with D unresolved. This CDR3 has 15 residues. CDR1 SEHNR and CDR2 FQNEAQ come from the germline V gene (reference sequence). Trimming cost V 0 bases and J 3 bases, with 8 bases left between them.

This sequence joins TRBV11-2 and TRBJ2-7, with TRBD2 matching 7 bases. The trim removed 3 bases at V and 3 bases at J, leaving 5 bases unmatched. Per germline, CDR1 SGHAT and CDR2 FQNNGV. CDR3 length: 14 residues. CDR3 sequence reads: CASSFRLADYEQYF. Written as DNA, the CDR3 is TGTGCCAGCAGCTTTCGCCTAGCGGACTACGAGCAGTACTTC.

This sequence joins TRBV20-1 and TRBJ2-3; TRBD2 agrees at 14 bases. This CDR3 spans 16 amino acids. Germline CDR1 reads DFQATT; CDR2 reads SNEGSKA (reference sequence). J was trimmed by 3 bases and V by 2 bases; bases with no gene match: 4. The CDR3 coding sequence is TGCAGTGCTAGATCGACTAGCGGGGGGGCGACAGATACGCAGTATTTT. It specifies CSARSTSGGATDTQYF.

This clonotype was counted a single time. The rearrangement joins TRBV11-3 to TRBJ1-5; D uncertain. The CDR3 extends over 15 amino acids. The V and J ends lost 3 bases and 6 bases respectively, with 15 bases between them. Germline loops: CDR1 SGHNT, CDR2 YENEEA. CDR3 in DNA: TGTGCCAGCAGCTTTACTGTACCTTTCGGTCAGCCCCAGCATTTT. It translates to CASSFTVPFGQPQHF.

J is TRBJ1-5 and V is TRBV12-3 or TRBV12-4, with D perhaps matching TRBD1 (6 bases). The CDR3 contains 13 residues. V was clipped by 0 bases and J by 6 bases, with 6 bases between them. The CDR3 bases are TGTGCCAGCAGTTTAGCGGGGGCTCAGCCCCAGCATTTT. As protein: CASSLAGAQPQHF.

CDR3 region: CASSSVAGLGEQFF. The CDR3 coding sequence is TGTGCCAGCAGCTCAGTCGCGGGTCTAGGTGAGCAGTTCTTC. The genes are TRBV11-2 and TRBJ2-1; maybe TRBD2 (5 bases). Germline lookup yields CDR1 SGHAT and CDR2 FQNNGV. Between the trimmed V and J ends, which lost 4 bases and 9 bases, there was a span of 16 bases. The CDR3 has 14 amino acids.

A few counts support this clonotype. The chain recombines TRBV6-1 with TRBJ2-1; 7 bases match TRBD1. After removal of 11 bases from V and 4 bases from J, the junction contained 5 bases not matched to a gene. CDR1 is MNHNS and CDR2 is SASEGT in the germline V gene. This CDR3 is 12 amino acids long. The CDR3 here is CAVRDRYNEQFF. The CDR3 DNA reads as TGTGCCGTCCGGGACAGATACAATGAGCAGTTCTTC.

The chain joins TRBV20-1 to TRBJ2-2; no clear D gene. CDR1 is DFQATT and CDR2 is SNEGSKA in the germline V gene (reference sequence). V dropped 1 base and J dropped 1 base, with 10 bases sitting between them. This CDR3 is 15 amino acids long. The CDR3 spells CSARAAPLNTGELFF. The CDR3 DNA is TGCAGTGCTAGAGCTGCGCCATTGAACACCGGGGAGCTGTTTTTT.

The chain has TRBV20-1 and TRBJ2-5; TRBD2 matches at 9 bases. V dropped 6 bases and J dropped 5; count of bases not matched to a gene: 16. CDR1 is DFQATT and CDR2 is SNEGSKA in the germline V gene (reference sequence). The CDR3 runs 16 residues. This CDR3 is CSAATGLAPGMETQYF. DNA of the CDR3: TGCAGTGCAGCAACGGGACTAGCCCCGGGGATGGAGACCCAGTACTTC.

The genes are TRBV19 and TRBJ2-3; 8 positions agree with TRBD2. Germline V CDR1 and CDR2: LNHDA, SQIVND (reference sequence). The CDR3 runs 14 residues. Trimming took 9 bases from V and 6 from J; bases not matched to a gene: 11. CDR3 sequence (DNA): TGTGCCAGCCGTGTAAGCGGGAGTGTCGATACGCAGTATTTT. Translated: CASRVSGSVDTQYF. Filled out from reference TRBV19 and TRBJ2-3, the complete variable domain reads DGGITQSPKYLFRKEGQNVTLSCEQNLNHDAMYWYRQDPGQGLRLIYYSQIVNDFQKGDIAEGYSVSREKKESFPLTVTSAQKNPTAFYLCASRVSGSVDTQYFGPGTRLTVL.

The chain uses TRBV5-4 and TRBJ2-3; 13 nucleotides agree with TRBD2. The CDR3 extends over 16 amino acids. Germline V gene sequence: CDR1 SGHNT, CDR2 YYREEE (reference sequence). Trimming cost V 4 bases and J 4 bases; bases outside gene matches: 6. The CDR3 DNA is TGTGCCAGCAGCCCCAGGACTAGCGGGGGCCCAGATACGCAGTATTTT. It specifies CASSPRTSGGPDTQYF.

The chain links TRBV18 to TRBJ1-2, with 7 bases identical to TRBD1. J lost 6 bases, V lost 4 bases, and 5 bases had no gene match. CDR3 length equals 13 residues. Germline CDR1 KGHSH, CDR2 LQKENI. CDR3 residues: CASSRGQNDGYTF. CDR3 DNA sequence: TGTGCCAGCTCACGGGGACAGAACGATGGCTACACCTTC.

This clonotype was seen more than once but under ten times. The chain employs TRBV7-6 and TRBJ1-5; D may be TRBD1 (5 bases). Germline-derived CDR1 and CDR2 are SGHVS and FNYEAQ. V was shortened by 3 bases and J by 8 bases, with 11 bases between the two germline ends. The CDR3 is 13 amino acids. The CDR3 nucleotides read TGTGCCAGCAGCTTCCGTCTGGGGGAGCCCCAGCATTTT. Protein: CASSFRLGEPQHF.

This chain connects TRBV7-6 to TRBJ2-3, with TRBD2 matching 7 bases. Germline-derived CDR1 and CDR2 are SGHVS and FNYEAQ. V was pared by 3 bases and J by 4 bases, with 7 bases of the junction left unmatched. This CDR3 region has 15 residues. CDR3 protein: CASSFWRGKADTQYF. DNA of the CDR3: TGTGCCAGCAGCTTTTGGCGGGGGAAGGCAGATACGCAGTATTTT.

This clonotype was picked up a small number of times. The chain couples TRBV19 to TRBJ2-1, with 7 bases aligning to TRBD1. CDR3 length: 16 amino acids. Trimming took 3 bases from V and 5 from J; bases not matched to a gene: 10. The V gene's germline CDR1 is LNHDA and CDR2 SQIVND (reference sequence). In nucleotides, the CDR3 is TGTGCCAGTAGTATGCTTGACAGGGTCACTCACAATGAGCAGTTCTTC. Protein: CASSMLDRVTHNEQFF.

The V and J genes are TRBV7-8 and TRBJ1-6; possible D gene TRBD1, 5 bases. The V gene's germline CDR1 is SGHVS and CDR2 FQNEAQ. The V end was cut by 5 bases, the J end by 7 bases, with 18 bases between. This CDR3 spans 16 amino acids. In DNA form, the CDR3 reads TGTGCCAGCAGCCTTGGGGCCGAAGGTTCAAATTCACCCCTCCACTTT. It yields the protein CASSLGAEGSNSPLHF. The complete variable domain, with remaining parts taken from reference TRBV7-8 and TRBJ1-6, reads GAGVSQSPRYKVAKRGQDVALRCDPISGHVSLFWYQQALGQGPEFLTYFQNEAQLDKSGLPSDRFFAERPEGSVSTLKIQRTQQEDSAVYLCASSLGAEGSNSPLHFGNGTRLTVT.

In its sample, this clonotype was seen a few times. V gene TRBV7-8 combines with J gene TRBJ2-3; 9 nucleotides match TRBD2. Per the germline V gene, CDR1 is SGHVS and CDR2 is FQNEAQ. Trimming at V came to 0 bases and at J to 1 base, leaving 2 bases not matched to a gene. This CDR3 is 16 amino acids long. CDR3 in amino acids: CASSLARGGGTDTQYF. Here the CDR3 DNA reads TGTGCCAGCAGCTTAGCGCGGGGGGGGGGCACAGATACGCAGTATTTT.

The chain has TRBV6-2 or TRBV6-3 and TRBJ1-4; 8 bases map to TRBD1. J gave up 6 bases and V 7 bases, and 4 bases lay outside the gene matches. The germline gives CDR1 MNHEY, CDR2 SVGEGT. The CDR3 runs 13 residues. The chain's CDR3 is CASTHRGDEKLFF. DNA for the CDR3: TGTGCCAGCACCCACAGGGGGGATGAAAAACTGTTTTTT.

The V gene is TRBV7-8, the J gene TRBJ1-5; TRBD1 might be the D (6 bases). The ends were cut back, 0 bases at V and 1 base at J, with 16 bases in the middle. The germline gives CDR1 SGHVS, CDR2 FQNEAQ. The CDR3 is 18 amino acids. CDR3 DNA: TGTGCCAGCAGCTTAGCCCCGGGCAGGGGAGGGAGCAATCAGCCCCAGCATTTT. Translated: CASSLAPGRGGSNQPQHF. Combining the CDR3 with reference TRBV7-8 and TRBJ1-5 gives the whole variable domain GAGVSQSPRYKVAKRGQDVALRCDPISGHVSLFWYQQALGQGPEFLTYFQNEAQLDKSGLPSDRFFAERPEGSVSTLKIQRTQQEDSAVYLCASSLAPGRGGSNQPQHFGDGTRLSIL.

J is TRBJ2-7 and V is TRBV6-5; TRBD2 aligns across 7 bases. Trimming at V came to 0 bases and at J to 6 bases, leaving 5 bases not matched to a gene. CDR3 length equals 14 residues. Germline V gene lookup returns CDR1 MNHEY and CDR2 SVGAGI. The CDR3 DNA sequence: TGTGCCAGCAGTTACTCGGCGGGAGTAGGCGAGCAGTACTTC. It specifies CASSYSAGVGEQYF.

In this sample, this clonotype turned up once. V usage is TRBV11-2 and J usage is TRBJ2-2; possible D gene TRBD1, 5 bases. CDR1 is SGHAT, CDR2 FQNNGV, per germline. The length of the CDR3 is 17 residues. Trimming shortened V by 5 bases and J by 6 bases, and 22 bases separated the two germline ends. In nucleotides, the CDR3 is TGTGCCAGCAGCCCCACTTCTAGGGGCACAAAGGCCGGGGAGCTGTTTTTT. Its translation: CASSPTSRGTKAGELFF.

Only a few counts were recorded for this clonotype. The chain has TRBV7-2 and TRBJ2-5; weak D call: TRBD2 (5 bases). The CDR3 covers 15 residues. Trimming stripped 5 bases from V and 5 bases from J, with 18 bases between. Germline V gene data show CDR1 as SGHTA and CDR2 as FQGNSA. DNA for the CDR3: TGTGCCAGCAGCCCACCTCGAACGGGCGGGGAGACCCAGTACTTC. Amino acid sequence: CASSPPRTGGETQYF.

The V call is TRBV24-1, the J call TRBJ2-1; no clear D gene. CDR1 and CDR2 from the germline V gene are KGHDR and SFDVKD. Trimming stripped 10 bases from V and 1 base from J, with 10 bases between. This CDR3 contains 13 residues. This chain's CDR3 is CATQAGSYNEQFF. Written as DNA, the CDR3 is TGTGCCACTCAAGCCGGATCCTACAATGAGCAGTTCTTC.

The chain carries TRBV6-5 and TRBJ2-1, with D possibly TRBD1 on 6 matching bases. Trimming stripped 0 bases from V and 4 bases from J, with 13 bases between. The CDR3 loop spans 16 amino acids. The germline V gene encodes CDR1 MNHEY and CDR2 SVGAGI. In DNA form, the CDR3 reads TGTGCCAGCAGTTACTCGAGTCACACAGGGTACAATGAGCAGTTCTTC. Its translation is CASSYSSHTGYNEQFF.